The present TCR beta chain was sequenced within a study of molecular identifiers for immune sequencing clone quantification. Study-wide results and limits: In naive cells, under 1% of molecules belonged to clones above 20 RNA copies, against over 98% in effector cells.

Each CDR3 protein gets one entry after TCRdb re-called the PCR reads with MiXCR. The profile covers some 580,000 distinct CDR3 sequences, with 25% appearing a single time and 0.6% to 0.9% taken by the ten largest. There are a few counts of this clonotype. Its target is not known. This CDR3 region has 14 residues. V shed 2 bases and J 3 bases; nucleotides not matched to a gene: 3. The germline CDR1 and CDR2 sequences are LGHDT and YNNKEL (reference sequence). This TCR was sampled from a human donor in good health. Some libraries in this study had Jurkat cell RNA spiked in. V usage is TRBV3-1 and J usage is TRBJ1-2; TRBD1 agrees at 7 bases. The sequenced sample consisted of naive CD8+ T cells from blood, with Jurkat cell RNA spiked in. Subset defined: FACS-sorted CD8+CD4-CCR7+CD45RA+ naive T cells. CDR3 nucleotides: TGTGCCAGCAGCCAACCCGGGACAGACTATGGCTACACCTTC. Residues: CASSQPGTDYGYTF.